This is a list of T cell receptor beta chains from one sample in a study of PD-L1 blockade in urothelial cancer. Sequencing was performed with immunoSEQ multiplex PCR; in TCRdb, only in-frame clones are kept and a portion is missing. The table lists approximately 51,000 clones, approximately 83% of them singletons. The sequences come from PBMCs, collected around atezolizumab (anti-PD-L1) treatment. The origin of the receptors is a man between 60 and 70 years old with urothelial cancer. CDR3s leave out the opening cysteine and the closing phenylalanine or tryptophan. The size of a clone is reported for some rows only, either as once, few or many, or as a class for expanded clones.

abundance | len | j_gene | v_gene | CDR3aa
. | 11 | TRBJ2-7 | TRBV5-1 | ASSWGQGDEQY
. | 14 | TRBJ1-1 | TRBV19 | ASSTNRGGAITEAF
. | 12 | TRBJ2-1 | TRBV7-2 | ASSPAASYNEQF
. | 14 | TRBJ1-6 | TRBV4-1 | ASSQRQGEGNSPLH
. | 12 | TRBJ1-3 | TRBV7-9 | ASNGGLSGNTIY
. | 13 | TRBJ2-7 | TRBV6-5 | ASSFSRTGGHEQY
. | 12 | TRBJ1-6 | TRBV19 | ASSIDRGNSPLH
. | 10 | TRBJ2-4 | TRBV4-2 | ASSQGSGLAD
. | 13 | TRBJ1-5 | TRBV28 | ASSLGEGGRQPQH
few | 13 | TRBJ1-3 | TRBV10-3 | ATKSQLSSGNTIY
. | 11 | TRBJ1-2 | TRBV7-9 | ASSRTGGHGYT
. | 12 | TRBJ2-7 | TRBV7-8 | ASRGTGLSYEQY
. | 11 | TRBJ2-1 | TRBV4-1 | ASSRNRGVEQF
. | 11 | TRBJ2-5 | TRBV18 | ASSPPHGETQY
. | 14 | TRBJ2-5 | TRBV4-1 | ASSQVGGGRKETQY
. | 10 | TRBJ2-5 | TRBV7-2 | ASSPDRETQY
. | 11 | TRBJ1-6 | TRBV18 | ASSPDQNSPLH
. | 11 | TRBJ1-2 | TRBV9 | ASSVGLEYGYT
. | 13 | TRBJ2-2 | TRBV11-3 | ASSPAGQGTGELF
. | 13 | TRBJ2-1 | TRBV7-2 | ASSSGQLRNNEQF
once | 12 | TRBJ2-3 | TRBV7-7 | ASSFAGGTDTQY
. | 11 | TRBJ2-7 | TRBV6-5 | ASSYGLQAEQY
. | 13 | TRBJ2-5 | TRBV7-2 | ASSLGGGGFETQY
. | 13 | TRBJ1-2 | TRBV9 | ASSVASGGDYGYT
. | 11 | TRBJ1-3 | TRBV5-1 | ASSQDSGNTIY
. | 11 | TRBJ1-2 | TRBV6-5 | ASRAGTGYGYT
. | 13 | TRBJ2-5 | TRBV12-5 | ASGTDRGVQETQY
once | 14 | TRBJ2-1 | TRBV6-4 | ASSSATSRKYNEQF
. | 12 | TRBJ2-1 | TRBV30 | AWEDRGDYNEQF
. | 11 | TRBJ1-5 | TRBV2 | ASSTGAGQPQH
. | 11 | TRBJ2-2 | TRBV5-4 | ASSHEQVGELF
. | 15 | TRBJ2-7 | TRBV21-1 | ASSKESDSPGVYEQY
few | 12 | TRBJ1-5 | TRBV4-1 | ASSHDSHNQPQH
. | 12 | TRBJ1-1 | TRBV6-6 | ATTGGRLNTEAF
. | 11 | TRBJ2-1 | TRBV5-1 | ASSLFFNNEQF
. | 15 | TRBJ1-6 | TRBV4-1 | ASSHGFPPTNNSPLH
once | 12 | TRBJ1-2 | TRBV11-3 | ASSLATGVNGYT
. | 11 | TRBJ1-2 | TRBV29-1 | SVGTGGAFGYT
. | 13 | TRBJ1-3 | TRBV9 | ASSRDSNSGNTIY
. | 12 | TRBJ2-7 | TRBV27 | ASSLSSGSTEQY
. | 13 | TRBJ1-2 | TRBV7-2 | ASSTRGGRDYGYT
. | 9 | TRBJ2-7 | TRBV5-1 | ASAQSYEQY
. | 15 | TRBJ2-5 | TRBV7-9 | ASSPLVGSRVQETQY
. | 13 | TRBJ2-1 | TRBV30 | AWSTSGRAGNEQF
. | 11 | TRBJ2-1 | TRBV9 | ASSFGTGDEQF
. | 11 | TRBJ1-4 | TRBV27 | ATRTGANEKLF
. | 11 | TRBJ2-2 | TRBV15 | ATRDIFTGELF
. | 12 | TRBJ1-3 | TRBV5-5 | ASSLSSSGNTIY
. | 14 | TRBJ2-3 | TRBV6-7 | ASSYTAGGPTDTQY
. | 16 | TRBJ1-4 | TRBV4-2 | ASSVRDVLGMENEKLF
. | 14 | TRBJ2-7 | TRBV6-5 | ASSYRTSGLPYEQY
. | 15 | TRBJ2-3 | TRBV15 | ATSRAVGGGLTDTQY
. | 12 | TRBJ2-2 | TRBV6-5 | ASSPTGRTGELF
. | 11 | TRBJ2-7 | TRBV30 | AWMAGASYEQY
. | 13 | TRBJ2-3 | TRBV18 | ASSSREPAWDTQY
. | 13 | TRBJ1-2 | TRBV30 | AWNSQGQGIYGYT
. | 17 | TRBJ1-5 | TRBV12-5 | ASGLSRSPQGPNGQPQH